The following is a T cell receptor (beta chain) sequence with its context. The antigen is unknown. Assay used: immunoSEQ multiplex PCR; TCRdb lists only in-frame clones, some missing. The sample carries 40,000 to 50,000 clones, 75% to 90% recorded once. These data are taken from a study of a mutant IDH1 vaccine in newly diagnosed glioma. Study as a whole: There were 62.5% males and approximately 38% females among treated patients, whose mean age was 40.4 years.

The study's findings and limits: There seemed to be no relation between pseudoprogression and changes in top peripheral T cell clonotypes.

Specified time point: week 35, safety follow-up. Every vaccination contained 300 ug of the mutant IDH1 20-mer peptide and was paired with topical imiquimod. New IDH1-mutant, ATRX-lost WHO grade 3 or 4 astrocytomas occurred in donors. This CDR3 region has 15 residues. After removal of 6 bases from V and 4 bases from J, the junction contained 8 bases not matched to a gene. The germline V gene has CDR1 SEHNR and CDR2 FQNEAQ (reference sequence). This chain uses TRBV7-9 with TRBJ2-2, with 7 bases that match TRBD1. This TCR was sampled from a man aged 40-49 years with glioma. The specimen was PBMCs, collected from a glioma patient whose treatment included an IDH1 peptide vaccine. CDR3 DNA sequence: TGTGCCAGCAGTTTGCCCCGGACAGGCACCGGGGAGCTGTTTTTT. This encodes CASSLPRTGTGELFF.